This entry lists 5 T cell receptor beta chains sequenced from one sample in a study of shared T cell receptors in the human thymus. Using immunoSEQ multiplex PCR, the repertoire was profiled, and TCRdb retains in-frame clones only, with some absent. The sample has hundreds of thousands of clones, about 87% seen once; the top ten hold more than 0.009%. The data also belong to a second study, concerning human thymus T cells.

Sequenced: thymocytes. These receptors came from a boy in the first two years of life with a congenital heart defect.

This chain uses TRBV18 with TRBJ1-1; weak D call: TRBD1 (5 bases). Germline V gene data show CDR1 as KGHSH and CDR2 as LQKENI. The CDR3 length is 16 residues. V lost 4 bases, J lost 0 bases, and 15 bases lay in between. As DNA, the CDR3 is TGTGCCAGCTCACGGCCCCCGGACAAGATGAACACTGAAGCTTTCTTT. The encoded protein is CASSRPPDKMNTEAFF. The variable domain in full, completed from reference TRBV18 and TRBJ1-1, reads NAGVMQNPRHLVRRRGQEARLRCSPMKGHSHVYWYRQLPEEGLKFMVYLQKENIIDESGMPKERFSAEFPKEGPSILRIQQVVRGDSAAYFCASSRPPDKMNTEAFFGQGTRLTVV.

V and J are TRBV4-3 and TRBJ2-1; D is perhaps TRBD2 (5 bases). Germline V gives CDR1 LGHNA, CDR2 YSLEER. This CDR3 has 14 residues. V was pared by 3 bases and J by 5 bases, with 11 bases between. This CDR3 reads CASSHNDGDNEQFF. CDR3 DNA: TGCGCCAGCAGCCATAACGACGGGGACAATGAGCAGTTCTTC.

The rearrangement links TRBV28 to TRBJ2-7; D ambiguous. This CDR3 comprises 14 residues. Per the germline V gene, CDR1 is MDHEN and CDR2 is SYDVKM. V shed 5 bases and J shed 2 bases, with 13 bases lying between them. This chain's CDR3 is CASSARLRPYEQYF. The CDR3 nucleotides are TGTGCCAGCAGTGCGAGACTGAGGCCCTACGAGCAGTACTTC.

V gene TRBV10-3 combines with J gene TRBJ2-5; the D gene is possibly TRBD1 (6 bases). Trimming stripped 3 bases from V and 3 bases from J, with 14 bases between. The CDR3 is made up of 15 amino acids. The germline V gene has CDR1 ENHRY and CDR2 SYGVKD. CDR3 residues: CAISENGTPKETQYF. The CDR3 DNA reads TGTGCCATCAGTGAAAACGGGACACCCAAAGAGACCCAGTACTTC.

The chain combines TRBV25-1 with TRBJ2-7; 7 nucleotides align to TRBD1. The V segment lost 5 bases and the J segment 6 bases; nucleotides outside the gene matches: 10. The CDR3 runs to 14 residues. Germline CDR1 reads MGHDK; CDR2 reads SYGVNS. The CDR3 nucleotides read TGTGCCAGCAGTCCCCAGATACAGGGGCTCGAGCAGTACTTC. As protein: CASSPQIQGLEQYF.